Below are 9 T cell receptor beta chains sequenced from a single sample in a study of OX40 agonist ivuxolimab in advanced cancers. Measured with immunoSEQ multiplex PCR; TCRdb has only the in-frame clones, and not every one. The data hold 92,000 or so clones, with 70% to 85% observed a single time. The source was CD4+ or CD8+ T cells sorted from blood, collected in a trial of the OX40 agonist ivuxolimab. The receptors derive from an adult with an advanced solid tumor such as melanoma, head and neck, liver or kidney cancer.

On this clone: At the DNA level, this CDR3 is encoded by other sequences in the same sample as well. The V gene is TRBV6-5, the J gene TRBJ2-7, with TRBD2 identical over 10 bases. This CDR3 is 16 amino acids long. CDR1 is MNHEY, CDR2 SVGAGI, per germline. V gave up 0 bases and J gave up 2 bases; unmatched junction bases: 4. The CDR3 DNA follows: TGTGCCAGCAGTTACTCGAGCCTAGCGGGAGCCTACGAGCAGTACTTC. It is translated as CASSYSSLAGAYEQYF.

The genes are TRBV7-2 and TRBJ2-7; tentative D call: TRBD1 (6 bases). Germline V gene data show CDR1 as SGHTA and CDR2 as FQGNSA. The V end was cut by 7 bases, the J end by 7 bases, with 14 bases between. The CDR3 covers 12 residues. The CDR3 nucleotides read TGTGCCAGCACCCAAAATAGGGGGGAGCAGTACTTC. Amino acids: CASTQNRGEQYF.

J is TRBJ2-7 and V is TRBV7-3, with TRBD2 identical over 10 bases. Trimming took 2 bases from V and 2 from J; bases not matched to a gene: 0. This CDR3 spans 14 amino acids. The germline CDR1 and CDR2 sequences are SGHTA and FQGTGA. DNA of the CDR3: TGTGCCAGCAGCTTACTAGCGGGAGCCTACGAGCAGTACTTC. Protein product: CASSLLAGAYEQYF. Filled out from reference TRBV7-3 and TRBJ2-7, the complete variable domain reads GAGVSQTPSNKVTEKGKYVELRCDPISGHTALYWYRQSLGQGPEFLIYFQGTGAADDSGLPNDRFFAVRPEGSVSTLKIQRTERGDSAVYLCASSLLAGAYEQYFGPGTRLTVT.

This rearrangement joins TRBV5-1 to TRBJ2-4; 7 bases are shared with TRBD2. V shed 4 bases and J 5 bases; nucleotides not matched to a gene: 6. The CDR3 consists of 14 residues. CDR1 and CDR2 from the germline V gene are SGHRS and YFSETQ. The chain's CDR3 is CASSAPSGQNIQYF. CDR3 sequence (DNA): TGCGCCAGCAGCGCACCTAGCGGCCAAAACATTCAGTACTTC.

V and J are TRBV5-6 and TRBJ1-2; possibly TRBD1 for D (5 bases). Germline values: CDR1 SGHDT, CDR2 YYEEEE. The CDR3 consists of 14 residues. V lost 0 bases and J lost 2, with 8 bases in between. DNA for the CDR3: TGTGCCAGCAGCTTGGCAGGGTCCAACTATGGCTACACCTTC. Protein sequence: CASSLAGSNYGYTF.

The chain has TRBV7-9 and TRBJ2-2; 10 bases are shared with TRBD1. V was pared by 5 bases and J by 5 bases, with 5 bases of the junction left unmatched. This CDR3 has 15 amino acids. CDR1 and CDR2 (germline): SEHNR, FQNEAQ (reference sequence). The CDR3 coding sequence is TGTGCCAGCAGCCCCTCGGACAGGGGGACCGGGGAGCTGTTTTTT. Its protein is CASSPSDRGTGELFF.

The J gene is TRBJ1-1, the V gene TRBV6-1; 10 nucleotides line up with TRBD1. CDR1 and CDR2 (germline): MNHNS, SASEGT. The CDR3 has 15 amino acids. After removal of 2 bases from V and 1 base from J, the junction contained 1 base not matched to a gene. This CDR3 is CASSEWDRGNTEAFF. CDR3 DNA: TGTGCCAGCAGTGAATGGGACAGGGGGAACACTGAAGCTTTCTTT.

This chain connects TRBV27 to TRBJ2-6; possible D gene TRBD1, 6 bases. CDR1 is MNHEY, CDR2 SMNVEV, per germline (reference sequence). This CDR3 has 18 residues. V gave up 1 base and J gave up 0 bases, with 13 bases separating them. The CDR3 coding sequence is TGTGCCAGCAGTTTATTGGGGGCCCTCTCCTCTGGGGCCAACGTCCTGACTTTC. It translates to CASSLLGALSSGANVLTF.

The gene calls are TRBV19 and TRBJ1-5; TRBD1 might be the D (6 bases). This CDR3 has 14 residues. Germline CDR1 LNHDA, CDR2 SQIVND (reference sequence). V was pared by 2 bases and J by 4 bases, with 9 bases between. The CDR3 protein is CASSIKRGNQPQHF. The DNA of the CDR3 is TGTGCCAGTAGTATAAAAAGGGGGAATCAGCCCCAGCATTTT.